The 31 T cell receptor beta chains in this list originate from one sample, sequenced in a study of blood T cells in healthy people across ages. Sample-barcoded 5' priming and a J-beta primer mix drove a second PCR of roughly 6 to 12 cycles. Each CDR3 protein is one row after TCRdb ran MiXCR on the 5' RACE reads. This sample carries around 1.1 million distinct CDR3 sequences, roughly two fifths of them seen once, and the ten largest clones take about an eighth. The sequenced sample consisted of blood. These receptor sequences come from a man between 18 and 35 years old in good health.

This clonotype came up many times. V usage is TRBV11-2 and J usage is TRBJ1-1, with D uncertain. V was trimmed by 3 bases and J by 4 bases, leaving 12 bases between them. The CDR3 totals 14 residues. In germline, CDR1 is SGHAT, CDR2 FQNNGV. The chain's CDR3 is CASSFSYGSTEAFF. Here the CDR3 DNA reads TGTGCCAGCAGCTTTTCCTATGGCAGCACTGAAGCTTTCTTT.

In this sample, this clonotype turned up many times. The chain has TRBV29-1 and TRBJ2-7; unclear D gene. The CDR3 has 11 amino acids. V was cut by 4 bases and J by 2 bases, with 6 bases left in between. Germline V gene data show CDR1 as SQVTM and CDR2 as ANQGSEA. For the CDR3, the DNA is TGCAGCGTTGCAGTAACCTACGAGCAGTACTTC. Translation gives CSVAVTYEQYF.

A note on this clonotype: The junction departs from germline at one end; a sequencing error may be responsible. The rearrangement links TRBV20-1 to TRBJ2-1; D may correspond to TRBD1 or TRBD2 (6 bases each). This CDR3 spans 16 amino acids. From germline, CDR1 is DFQATT and CDR2 SNEGSKA (reference sequence). CDR3 sequence reads: CGASDSLGAPYNEQFF. As DNA, the CDR3 is TGCGGTGCTAGCGACTCGTTGGGGGCGCCCTACAATGAGCAGTTCTTC.

This clonotype was observed at least ten times. V usage is TRBV4-1 and J usage is TRBJ2-1; 9 bases are a match to TRBD2. CDR1 MGHRA and CDR2 YSYEKL come from the germline V gene. The CDR3 covers 15 residues. J lost 5 bases, V lost 7 bases, and 9 bases had no gene match. DNA of the CDR3: TGCGCCAGCAAGCTCGAGCGGGGGGTGGACAATGAGCAGTTCTTC. Encoded protein: CASKLERGVDNEQFF.

This chain uses TRBV4-3 with TRBJ1-2, with D maybe TRBD1 (6 bases). CDR3 size: 13 residues. The germline CDR1 and CDR2 sequences are LGHNA and YSLEER. V lost 1 base and J lost 8, with 11 bases in between. The CDR3 loop is CASSQVTGGGYTF. DNA of the CDR3: TGCGCCAGCAGCCAAGTGACAGGTGGCGGCTACACCTTC.

This clonotype showed up just a few times. V is TRBV20-1 and J is TRBJ1-4; TRBD1 agrees at 8 bases. This CDR3 is 14 amino acids long. Losses at the gene ends were 3 bases for V and 5 bases for J; bases not matched to a gene: 5. Germline V gene sequence: CDR1 DFQATT, CDR2 SNEGSKA (reference sequence). The CDR3 loop is CSASPGTGNEKLFF. DNA for the CDR3: TGCAGTGCTAGTCCCGGGACAGGCAATGAAAAACTGTTTTTT.

The chain is built from TRBV12-3 or TRBV12-4 and TRBJ2-1; possibly TRBD2 for D (5 bases). Trimming stripped 3 bases from V and 6 bases from J, with 12 bases between. The CDR3 length is 14 residues. In DNA, the CDR3 is TGTGCCAGCAGTTTGGAGGTGCATGGCAATGAGCAGTTCTTC. This translates into CASSLEVHGNEQFF.

This chain connects TRBV12-3 or TRBV12-4 to TRBJ2-3; D not certain. The germline V and J ends were trimmed by 10 bases and 5 bases, with 13 bases remaining between them. The CDR3 runs to 12 residues. In nucleotides, the CDR3 is TGTGCCACTGCTTATATAGGAGATACGCAGTATTTT. Protein product: CATAYIGDTQYF.

This chain joins TRBV27 and TRBJ1-2; D is uncertain. This CDR3 region has 15 residues. Trimming removed 0 bases at V and 8 bases at J, with 16 bases between. Germline V gene lookup returns CDR1 MNHEY and CDR2 SMNVEV (reference sequence). The CDR3, as DNA: TGTGCCAGCAGTTTATCAACGGAGGGAGAGGACGGCTACACCTTC. It codes for CASSLSTEGEDGYTF.

This clonotype was detected a few times. The J gene is TRBJ2-5, the V gene TRBV5-1; 9 positions match TRBD2. J gave up 2 bases and V 2 bases, and 7 bases lay outside the gene matches. This CDR3 contains 16 residues. CDR1 SGHRS and CDR2 YFSETQ come from the germline V gene. The CDR3 is CASSFPSGEFQETQYF. CDR3 coding DNA: TGCGCCAGCAGCTTCCCTAGCGGGGAGTTTCAAGAGACCCAGTACTTC.

This clonotype was observed a few times. V and J are TRBV11-2 and TRBJ1-2, with D hard to call. The CDR3 loop spans 14 amino acids. Trimming cost V 0 bases and J 8 bases, with 13 bases left between them. Germline assignment: CDR1 SGHAT and CDR2 FQNNGV. The CDR3 sequence: CASSLDLGIGGYTF. The CDR3 bases are TGTGCCAGCAGCTTAGATTTGGGGATTGGAGGCTACACCTTC.

The chain joins TRBV20-1 to TRBJ2-3; D uncertain. The CDR3 is made up of 13 amino acids. The germline V gene encodes CDR1 DFQATT and CDR2 SNEGSKA (reference sequence). Trimming cost V 1 base and J 5 bases, with 10 bases left between them. The CDR3, as DNA: TGCAGTGCTAGAGGGCGCGCCGGAGATACGCAGTATTTT. Translated: CSARGRAGDTQYF.

This clonotype was recorded a few times. This chain uses TRBV10-3 with TRBJ1-2, with TRBD1 as a possible D gene (6 bases). This CDR3 has 17 amino acids. Trimming removed 7 bases at V and 1 base at J, with 22 bases between. The germline V gene encodes CDR1 ENHRY and CDR2 SYGVKD. CDR3 amino acids: CAITPSPQGTLNYGYTF. The DNA for the CDR3 is TGTGCCATCACCCCGTCCCCACAGGGTACCCTTAACTATGGCTACACCTTC.

V usage is TRBV7-3 and J usage is TRBJ2-7; D unresolved. CDR1 and CDR2 from the germline V gene are SGHTA and FQGTGA. The CDR3 spans 15 residues. V lost 1 base to trimming and J lost 7 bases, with 17 bases between them. CDR3: CASSLNPGNYNEQYF. For the CDR3, the DNA is TGTGCCAGCAGCTTAAACCCTGGCAACTACAATGAGCAGTACTTC.

The chain recombines TRBV2 with TRBJ1-5, with D hard to call. Trimming left V 2 bases short and J 3 bases short, with 11 bases between. Germline CDR1 is SNHLY and CDR2 is FYNNEI. The CDR3 length is 15 residues. This chain's CDR3 is CASSELPASNQPQHF. The DNA for the CDR3 is TGTGCCAGCAGTGAACTGCCCGCATCCAATCAGCCCCAGCATTTT.

J is TRBJ2-2 and V is TRBV24-1; no clear D. Trimming took 0 bases from V and 7 from J, leaving 5 bases between them. CDR3 length: 13 amino acids. From germline, CDR1 is KGHDR and CDR2 SFDVKD. The CDR3 here is CATSDLFDGELFF. The CDR3, as DNA: TGTGCCACCAGTGATTTGTTCGACGGGGAGCTGTTTTTT.

The V gene is TRBV28, the J gene TRBJ2-7; 10 positions agree with TRBD1. Germline CDR1 reads MDHEN; CDR2 reads SYDVKM. The CDR3 covers 16 residues. J was trimmed by 7 bases and V by 2 bases; bases with no gene match: 11. The DNA of the CDR3 is TGTGCCAGCAGTTTAACTCCGGGACAGGGGAACAATGAGCAGTACTTC. Protein sequence: CASSLTPGQGNNEQYF.

This clonotype was recorded only once. The V call is TRBV4-1, the J call TRBJ2-3; 9 nucleotides agree with TRBD2. This CDR3 is 14 amino acids long. V gave up 4 bases and J gave up 8 bases; unmatched junction bases: 7. Germline V gives CDR1 MGHRA, CDR2 YSYEKL. The CDR3 sequence: CASSRGLAIGTQYF. The DNA of the CDR3 is TGCGCCAGCAGCCGCGGACTAGCGATAGGTACGCAGTATTTT.

This clonotype came up a few times. The DNA of the CDR3 is TGCAGTGCTTATCTAGCGGGGGGCTCCTACAATGAGCAGTTCTTC. Protein: CSAYLAGGSYNEQFF. The chain joins TRBV20-1 to TRBJ2-1, with 11 bases lining up with TRBD2. This CDR3 spans 15 amino acids. CDR1 and CDR2 (germline): DFQATT, SNEGSKA (reference sequence). Unmatched junction bases numbered 3, after V lost 5 bases and J lost 0 bases.

This clonotype was detected only a few times. The V and J genes are TRBV20-1 and TRBJ2-5; tentatively, D is TRBD1 or TRBD2 (5 bases each). This CDR3 is built from 12 residues. The V end lost 5 bases, the J end lost 4 bases, and 11 bases lay between the germline ends. Germline assignment: CDR1 DFQATT and CDR2 SNEGSKA (reference sequence). The CDR3 coding sequence is TGCAGTGCTGGGGACGGCATAGAGACCCAGTACTTC. This codes for CSAGDGIETQYF.

V usage is TRBV20-1 and J usage is TRBJ1-4; D is undetermined. The CDR3 length is 12 residues. Trimming shortened V by 2 bases and J by 4 bases, and 5 bases separated the two germline ends. The V gene's germline CDR1 is DFQATT and CDR2 SNEGSKA (reference sequence). The CDR3: CSARQVNEKLFF. Here the CDR3 DNA reads TGCAGTGCTAGACAGGTTAATGAAAAACTGTTTTTT.

This clonotype was observed a handful of times. This chain links TRBV20-1 with TRBJ1-2; the match to TRBD1 covers 7 bases. The CDR3 has 13 residues. The ends lost 3 bases at V and 7 bases at J; junction bases unmatched: 8. Germline-derived CDR1 and CDR2 are DFQATT and SNEGSKA (reference sequence). The CDR3 DNA reads as TGCAGTGCTAGGACAGGGTCCCCTAGTGGCTACACCTTC. This translates into CSARTGSPSGYTF.

The J gene is TRBJ1-2, the V gene TRBV12-3 or TRBV12-4; D uncertain. The V gene lost 7 bases and the J gene lost 4 bases, with 13 bases spanning the gap. The CDR3 has 13 residues. In DNA, the CDR3 is TGTGCCAGCATTTTCGTACAGCTCTATGGCTACACCTTC. This codes for CASIFVQLYGYTF.

The chain uses TRBV4-1 and TRBJ2-1; 8 nucleotides match TRBD1. This CDR3 comprises 15 residues. The V and J ends lost 0 bases and 5 bases, in that order; junction bases with no gene match: 3. CDR1 and CDR2 from the germline V gene are MGHRA and YSYEKL. Here the CDR3 reads CASSQEDRDNNEQFF. The CDR3 DNA follows: TGCGCCAGCAGCCAAGAGGACAGGGATAACAATGAGCAGTTCTTC.

This clonotype was observed once. This rearrangement joins TRBV25-1 to TRBJ2-5; D possibly corresponds to TRBD2 (5 bases). Germline V gene data show CDR1 as MGHDK and CDR2 as SYGVNS. CDR3 length equals 14 residues. Trimming removed 1 base from V and 3 bases from J, with 9 bases in between. The CDR3 DNA follows: TGTGCCAGCAGTGAATCGGGAAGGGAAGAGACCCAGTACTTC. Encoded protein: CASSESGREETQYF. Based on the CDR3 plus reference TRBV25-1 and TRBJ2-5, the full variable domain is EADIYQTPRYLVIGTGKKITLECSQTMGHDKMYWYQQDPGMELHLIHYSYGVNSTEKGDLSSESTVSRIRTEHFPLTLESARPSHTSQYLCASSESGREETQYFGPGTRLLVL.

This clonotype was detected once. V usage is TRBV20-1 and J usage is TRBJ2-5; D perhaps matches TRBD2 (6 bases). The CDR3 extends over 16 amino acids. Germline CDR1 is DFQATT and CDR2 is SNEGSKA (reference sequence). V was trimmed by 3 bases and J by 4 bases, leaving 21 bases between them. This chain's CDR3 is CSARARELAARETQYF. The CDR3 nucleotides are TGCAGTGCTAGGGCAAGAGAACTAGCAGCCCGAGAGACCCAGTACTTC.

This sequence joins TRBV11-2 and TRBJ1-1, with D uncertain. With 2 bases removed from V and 6 bases from J, the gap between germline ends came to 19 bases. This CDR3 has 16 residues. Germline V gene data show CDR1 as SGHAT and CDR2 as FQNNGV. CDR3 amino acids: CASSLKLAWPRPEAFF. CDR3 sequence (DNA): TGTGCCAGCAGCTTAAAGTTAGCTTGGCCTCGCCCTGAAGCTTTCTTT.

A note on this clonotype: Germline and junction disagree at one end, which may indicate a read error. The chain couples TRBV3-1 to TRBJ2-7; TRBD2 matches 7 bases. The CDR3 sequence is 15 residues long. Germline values: CDR1 LGHDT, CDR2 YNNKEL (reference sequence). The DNA for the CDR3 is TGTGCCGGCAGCCTTCCCGGGGGGTCGTACAATGAGCAGTACTTC. It is translated as CAGSLPGGSYNEQYF.

This sequence joins TRBV11-3 and TRBJ2-2, with 7 bases that match TRBD2. This CDR3 is built from 16 residues. CDR1 is SGHNT, CDR2 YENEEA, per germline. V shed 5 bases, J shed 3 bases, and the junction held 9 bases outside the gene matches. As DNA, the CDR3 is TGTGCCAGCAGCAACCCGGGAGGATTGGACACCGGGGAGCTGTTTTTT. It specifies CASSNPGGLDTGELFF.

The genes are TRBV29-1 and TRBJ2-5; the match to TRBD2 covers 7 bases. Looked up from germline, CDR1 is SQVTM and CDR2 is ANQGSEA. Unmatched junction bases numbered 8, after V lost 5 bases and J lost 5 bases. The CDR3 runs 13 residues. CDR3 protein: CSVTRAGVETQYF. The CDR3 nucleotides read TGCAGCGTTACCCGGGCGGGGGTTGAGACCCAGTACTTC.

This clonotype appeared a few times. The chain employs TRBV4-3 and TRBJ1-1; D unclear. The ends were cut back, 4 bases at V and 2 bases at J, with 8 bases in the middle. Germline CDR1 is LGHNA and CDR2 is YSLEER. The CDR3 loop spans 13 amino acids. This chain's CDR3 is CASSPGFNTEAFF. The CDR3 DNA reads TGCGCCAGCAGCCCAGGATTTAACACTGAAGCTTTCTTT.